The present TCR beta chain was sequenced within a study of post-analysis software for immune sequencing data. Study-wide results and limits: Four or five TRBV segments were more frequent in patients than controls; TRBV5-6, TRBV5-1 and TRBV20-1 belonged to this group. Compared with controls, patients showed significantly lower normalized Chao1 diversity.

This clonotype came up a few times. Its antigen remains unknown. The junction had 6 bases not matched to a gene; V was cut back by 1 base and J by 3 bases. Germline CDR1 is LGHNA and CDR2 is YNFKEQ. The CDR3 consists of 16 residues. cDNA libraries of TCR beta carried unique molecular identifiers. The authors obtained some 500,000 cDNA molecules from approximately 1 to 10 million T cells. From the PCR reads, TCRdb called clonotypes with MiXCR, one entry per CDR3 protein. The table shows under 200,000 distinct CDR3 sequences, with roughly 34% occurring only once. The sequenced sample was blood, obtained after autologous hematopoietic stem cell transplantation. The chain links TRBV4-2 to TRBJ1-1, with 9 bases identical to TRBD1. The sequence came from a girl aged 10 to 17 with multiple sclerosis. CDR3 amino acids: CASSQGDRAFDTEAFF. The CDR3 DNA reads TGTGCCAGCAGCCAAGGGGACAGGGCGTTTGACACTGAAGCTTTCTTT.